These T cell receptor beta chains were read from a single sample in a study of CD4 T cells in relation to SARS-CoV-2 and coronaviruses. The repertoire was sequenced with immunoSEQ multiplex PCR; TCRdb's copy has only in-frame clones and lacks some. The table has some 11,000 clones, approximately 74% seen once. No cognate antigen is known for these TCRs. Source material: CD4+ T cells from PBMCs, cultured in vitro. The receptors were gathered from a human donor in good health. CDR3s include the opening cysteine and the closing phenylalanine or tryptophan. D genes are given only for firm matches. Clone size is not always given. Where it is, it says once, few, many or a class for expanded clones.

J: TRBJ2-2
V: TRBV6-5
D: .
size: few
DNA: TGTGCCAGCAGACCCTTCGCCGGGGAGCTGTTTTTT
CDR3: CASRPFAGELFF

J: TRBJ1-1
V: TRBV29-1
D: .
size: .
DNA: TGCAGCGTTGAAGGTCACAGGGAGGGAACTGAAGCTTTCTTT
CDR3: CSVEGHREGTEAFF

J: TRBJ1-2
V: TRBV5-6
D: .
size: .
DNA: TGTGCCAGCAGCTTTGGTCTTCCTAGGCCCTATGGCTACACCTTC
CDR3: CASSFGLPRPYGYTF

J: TRBJ1-4
V: TRBV2
D: TRBD1
size: .
DNA: TGTGCCAGCAGGTCCCAGGGACAGGAATATGAAAAACTGTTTTTT
CDR3: CASRSQGQEYEKLFF

J: TRBJ2-1
V: TRBV7-9
D: .
size: few
DNA: TGTGCCAGCAGCTCACATGGGACAACCGCGAATGAGCAGTTCTTC
CDR3: CASSSHGTTANEQFF

J: TRBJ2-2
V: TRBV28
D: TRBD1
size: .
DNA: TGTGCCAGCAGTTTACAGGGGGTGCAAAATAAGCTGTTTTTT
CDR3: CASSLQGVQNKLFF

J: TRBJ2-5
V: TRBV29-1
D: .
size: .
DNA: TGCAGCGTCGGACAGAACCAAGAGACCCAGTACTTC
CDR3: CSVGQNQETQYF

J: TRBJ1-5
V: TRBV2
D: .
size: few
DNA: TGTGCCAGCAGCACACAGGGCCTGGATCAGCCCCAGCATTTT
CDR3: CASSTQGLDQPQHF

J: TRBJ2-3
V: TRBV3-1/TRBV3-2
D: TRBD2
size: .
DNA: TGTGCCAGCAGCCAGGGTATTAGCGGGGGTCTCGCAGATACGCAGTATTTT
CDR3: CASSQGISGGLADTQYF

J: TRBJ2-2
V: TRBV19
D: TRBD2
size: .
DNA: TGTGCCACCGGGACTAGCGGGAGGGGGAAGATCGGGGAGCTGTTTTTT
CDR3: CATGTSGRGKIGELFF

J: TRBJ2-7
V: TRBV5-6
D: .
size: once
DNA: TGTGCCAGCAGCCAGAGCTCCTACGAGCAGTACTTC
CDR3: CASSQSSYEQYF

J: TRBJ2-7
V: TRBV13
D: TRBD1
size: .
DNA: TGTGCCAGCAGCCTTCCCCCCGGGACAGGGTGGGAGCAGTACTTC
CDR3: CASSLPPGTGWEQYF

J: TRBJ2-1
V: TRBV6-1
D: .
size: few
DNA: TGTGCCAGCAGTGAAGATTGGGGCGGTCGAAATGAGCAGTTCTTC
CDR3: CASSEDWGGRNEQFF

J: TRBJ2-7
V: TRBV7-2
D: TRBD2
size: .
DNA: TGTGCCAGCAGCCCCCGCGGCGGGGGAAGCTCCTACGAGCAGTACTTC
CDR3: CASSPRGGGSSYEQYF

J: TRBJ2-7
V: TRBV7-7
D: TRBD1
size: .
DNA: TGTGCCAGCAGCCCCGAAGCGACAGGGATCGGGGAGCAGTACTTC
CDR3: CASSPEATGIGEQYF

J: TRBJ2-1
V: TRBV11-3
D: TRBD2
size: .
DNA: TGTGCCAGCAGCTTGAGCGGGAGGACATCCAAGCAGTTCTTC
CDR3: CASSLSGRTSKQFF

J: TRBJ1-3
V: TRBV5-1
D: .
size: .
DNA: TGCGCCAGCAGCGAGATAGAAGGGGTGAACACCATATATTTT
CDR3: CASSEIEGVNTIYF

J: TRBJ2-7
V: TRBV5-5
D: .
size: .
DNA: TGTGCCAGCAGCTTCCAGGCTGCCACCTACGAGCAGTACTTC
CDR3: CASSFQAATYEQYF

J: TRBJ2-7
V: TRBV19
D: .
size: .
DNA: TGTGCCAGTGGGGGAGAATTTACCTACGAGCAGTACTTC
CDR3: CASGGEFTYEQYF

J: TRBJ2-7
V: TRBV6-5
D: TRBD1
size: .
DNA: TGTGCCAGCGACTTAGACAGGGGCCCCTACGAGCAGTACTTC
CDR3: CASDLDRGPYEQYF

J: TRBJ2-1
V: TRBV6-6
D: .
size: .
DNA: TGTGCCAGCAGTTACAGGTCGGCCTCCTACAATGAGCAGTTCTTC
CDR3: CASSYRSASYNEQFF

J: TRBJ1-1
V: TRBV5-1
D: .
size: once
DNA: TGCGCCAGCAGCTTGTGGGGAGCTGAAGCTTTCTTT
CDR3: CASSLWGAEAFF

J: TRBJ1-5
V: TRBV7-2
D: .
size: .
DNA: TGTGCCAGCAGCTCGGACAGACCGAATCAGCCCCAGCATTTT
CDR3: CASSSDRPNQPQHF

J: TRBJ2-3
V: TRBV5-1
D: .
size: .
DNA: TGCGCCAGCGCACAAGAAGGGTTCACAGATACGCAGTATTTT
CDR3: CASAQEGFTDTQYF

J: TRBJ2-4
V: TRBV7-3
D: .
size: .
DNA: TGTGCCAGCAGCTTAACCGGGTTAGGGGATGCCAAAAACATTCAGTACTTC
CDR3: CASSLTGLGDAKNIQYF

J: TRBJ1-4
V: TRBV30
D: .
size: .
DNA: TGTGCCTGGAGTATAAGGGAAAAACTGTTTTTT
CDR3: CAWSIREKLFF

J: TRBJ2-2
V: TRBV4-3
D: TRBD2
size: .
DNA: TGCGCCAGCAGCCGCGGGGGAGGGGCGGACACCGGGGAGCTGTTTTTT
CDR3: CASSRGGGADTGELFF

J: TRBJ2-5
V: TRBV18
D: .
size: .
DNA: TGTGCCAGCTCACAGGGCCAAGAGACCCAGTACTTC
CDR3: CASSQGQETQYF

J: TRBJ1-1
V: TRBV18
D: .
size: .
DNA: TGTGCCAGCTCTCCACAGGGAGGTCACACTGAAGCTTTCTTT
CDR3: CASSPQGGHTEAFF

J: TRBJ2-1
V: TRBV3-1/TRBV3-2
D: .
size: .
DNA: TGTGCCAGCAGCCAAGATTCAGGAGGGCACAATGAGCAGTTCTTC
CDR3: CASSQDSGGHNEQFF

J: TRBJ2-1
V: TRBV4-3
D: TRBD2
size: few
DNA: TGCGCCAGCAGCCAAGATCCCCAGTCCGGGGGGGTTAATGAGCAGTTCTTC
CDR3: CASSQDPQSGGVNEQFF

J: TRBJ2-3
V: TRBV4-3
D: .
size: .
DNA: TGCGCCAGCAGCCAAGATGGAGGTTCACAGTATTTT
CDR3: CASSQDGGSQYF

J: TRBJ2-7
V: TRBV11-2
D: .
size: .
DNA: TGTGCCAGCAGCCGTAACTCCTACGAGCAGTACTTC
CDR3: CASSRNSYEQYF

J: TRBJ2-3
V: TRBV9
D: .
size: .
DNA: TGTGCCAGCAGCGTAGCGGTTCTCTCCGGCACAGATACGCAGTATTTT
CDR3: CASSVAVLSGTDTQYF

J: TRBJ2-5
V: TRBV5-6
D: .
size: .
DNA: TGTGCCAGCAGCTTGTTACTGCGGGGAGTCCAAGAGACCCAGTACTTC
CDR3: CASSLLLRGVQETQYF

J: TRBJ2-7
V: TRBV30
D: .
size: few
DNA: TGTGCCTGGGCTCTAGGTTCCTACGAGCAGTACTTC
CDR3: CAWALGSYEQYF

J: TRBJ2-3
V: TRBV5-1
D: TRBD2
size: .
DNA: TGCGCCAGCAGCTTGACTAGCGGGAGCACAGATACGCAGTATTTT
CDR3: CASSLTSGSTDTQYF

J: TRBJ2-7
V: TRBV28
D: TRBD2
size: .
DNA: TGTGCCAGCAGTCTGTGGCGGGGGGGTCGTTACGAGCAGTACTTC
CDR3: CASSLWRGGRYEQYF

J: TRBJ2-5
V: TRBV12-5
D: .
size: .
DNA: TGTGCTAGTGGTTTGGTACGCTTGGGGGAAGAGACCCAGTACTTC
CDR3: CASGLVRLGEETQYF

J: TRBJ2-1
V: TRBV7-8
D: .
size: .
DNA: TGTGCCAGCAGCTTAGGACTAGTGAGAAATGAGCAGTTCTTC
CDR3: CASSLGLVRNEQFF

J: TRBJ1-4
V: TRBV19
D: .
size: .
DNA: TGTGCCAGTAGTATGTCCACAACTAATGAAAAACTGTTTTTT
CDR3: CASSMSTTNEKLFF

J: TRBJ1-5
V: TRBV19
D: .
size: .
DNA: TGTGCCAGTAGTTCAGGGGGCAATCAGCCCCAGCATTTT
CDR3: CASSSGGNQPQHF

J: TRBJ1-4
V: TRBV18
D: .
size: .
DNA: TGTGCCAGCTCACTAGAGACGGGGGTCCAAGAAAAACTGTTTTTT
CDR3: CASSLETGVQEKLFF

J: TRBJ2-4
V: TRBV7-8
D: TRBD2
size: .
DNA: TGTGCCAGCAGCTTCGAGCGGGGCAAAAACATTCAGTACTTC
CDR3: CASSFERGKNIQYF

J: TRBJ2-5
V: TRBV4-3
D: TRBD2
size: .
DNA: TGCGCCAGCAGCCAAGATCCGCGGGAGGGCCGGGAGACCCAGTACTTC
CDR3: CASSQDPREGRETQYF

J: TRBJ2-7
V: TRBV6-6
D: TRBD2
size: once
DNA: TGTGCCAGCAGTTCCACCGGGAGGTACGAGCAGTACTTC
CDR3: CASSSTGRYEQYF

J: TRBJ2-5
V: TRBV29-1
D: .
size: .
DNA: TGCAGCGTTGACCTTAAAGAGACCCAGTACTTC
CDR3: CSVDLKETQYF

J: TRBJ1-1
V: TRBV6-5
D: .
size: .
DNA: TGTGCCAGCAGTTATTCGGGGGGCGGGAACACTGAAGCTTTCTTT
CDR3: CASSYSGGGNTEAFF

J: TRBJ1-2
V: TRBV7-9
D: .
size: few
DNA: TGTGCCAGCAGCTCGACAGTAACGAGCTATGGCTACACCTTC
CDR3: CASSSTVTSYGYTF

J: TRBJ1-4
V: TRBV5-1
D: .
size: .
DNA: TGCGCCAGCAGCGCTGGGGACGGATCTAATGAAAAACTGTTTTTT
CDR3: CASSAGDGSNEKLFF

J: TRBJ2-3
V: TRBV19
D: .
size: .
DNA: TGTGCCAGTAGTATCTCCGCAGATACGCAGTATTTT
CDR3: CASSISADTQYF

J: TRBJ2-5
V: TRBV5-4
D: .
size: .
DNA: TGTGCCAGCAGCTCCGGGACTCAACAAGAGACCCAGTACTTC
CDR3: CASSSGTQQETQYF

J: TRBJ2-7
V: TRBV7-9
D: TRBD1
size: .
DNA: TGTGCCAGCAGCTTCACGGGACAGGGGGCTTACGAGCAGTACTTC
CDR3: CASSFTGQGAYEQYF

J: TRBJ1-1
V: TRBV11-1
D: .
size: .
DNA: TGTGCCAGCAGCTTGGTACAGAACACTGAAGCTTTCTTT
CDR3: CASSLVQNTEAFF

J: TRBJ2-3
V: TRBV11-2
D: .
size: .
DNA: TGTGCCAGCAGCTTAGATATTGGGGCTCGTGGCACAGATACGCAGTATTTT
CDR3: CASSLDIGARGTDTQYF

J: TRBJ2-5
V: TRBV7-2
D: TRBD2
size: few
DNA: TGTGCCAGCAGCTTACAGACTAGCCGAGAGACCCAGTACTTC
CDR3: CASSLQTSRETQYF

J: TRBJ2-6
V: TRBV7-9
D: .
size: .
DNA: TGTGCCAGCAGCTTAGGGGCTGGGGCCAACGTCCTGACTTTC
CDR3: CASSLGAGANVLTF